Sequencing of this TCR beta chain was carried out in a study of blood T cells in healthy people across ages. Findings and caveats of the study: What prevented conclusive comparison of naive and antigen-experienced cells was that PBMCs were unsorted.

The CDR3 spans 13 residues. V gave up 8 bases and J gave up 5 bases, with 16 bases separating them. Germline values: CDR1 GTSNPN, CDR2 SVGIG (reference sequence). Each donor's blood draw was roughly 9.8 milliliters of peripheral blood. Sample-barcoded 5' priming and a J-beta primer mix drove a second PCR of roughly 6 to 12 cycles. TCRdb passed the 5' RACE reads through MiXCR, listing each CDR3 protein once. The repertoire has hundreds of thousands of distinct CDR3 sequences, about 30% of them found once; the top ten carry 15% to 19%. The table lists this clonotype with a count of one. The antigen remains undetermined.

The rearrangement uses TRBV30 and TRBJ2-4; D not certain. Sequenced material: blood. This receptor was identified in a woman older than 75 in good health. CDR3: CAGLAYCENIQYF. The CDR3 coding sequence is TGTGCCGGGCTGGCCTACTGCGAAAACATTCAGTACTTC. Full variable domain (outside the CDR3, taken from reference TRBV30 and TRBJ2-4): SQTIHQWPATLVQPVGSPLSLECTVEGTSNPNLYWYRQAAGRGLQLLFYSVGIGQISSEVPQNLSASRPQDRQFILSSKKLLLSDSGFYLCAGLAYCENIQYFGAGTRLSVL.